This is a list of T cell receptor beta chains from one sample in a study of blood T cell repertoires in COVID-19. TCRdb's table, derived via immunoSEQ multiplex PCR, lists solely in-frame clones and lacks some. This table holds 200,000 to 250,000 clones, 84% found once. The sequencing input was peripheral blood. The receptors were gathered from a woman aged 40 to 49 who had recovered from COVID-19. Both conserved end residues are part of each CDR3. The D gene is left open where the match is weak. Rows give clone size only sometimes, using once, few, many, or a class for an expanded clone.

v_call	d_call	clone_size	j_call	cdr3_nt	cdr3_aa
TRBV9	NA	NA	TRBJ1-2	TGTGCCAGCAGCGTAGGGGCCAATAACTATGGCTACACCTTC	CASSVGANNYGYTF
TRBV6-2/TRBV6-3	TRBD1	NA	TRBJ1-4	TGTGCCAGCAGACCTTCGCCGGGACAGGGGGGTGAAAAACTGTTTTTT	CASRPSPGQGGEKLFF
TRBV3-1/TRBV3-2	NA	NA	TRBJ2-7	TGTGCCAGCAGCCAAGATATAGGGGCCTACGAGCAGTACTTC	CASSQDIGAYEQYF
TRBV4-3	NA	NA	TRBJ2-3	TGCGCCAGCAGCCAGTGGGGGGGGCCGGGGCCTCGCACAGATACGCAGTATTTT	CASSQWGGPGPRTDTQYF
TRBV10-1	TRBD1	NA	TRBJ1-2	TGCGCCAGCAGCCCCGGACAGGGTACCTATGGCTACACCTTC	CASSPGQGTYGYTF
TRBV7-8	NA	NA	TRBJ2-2	TGTGCCAGCAGCTTAAATCCCCGCGGGGAGCTGTTTTTT	CASSLNPRGELFF
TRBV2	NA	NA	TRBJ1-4	TGTGCCAGCAGTGACGGTCGTTCCAATGAAAAACTGTTTTTT	CASSDGRSNEKLFF
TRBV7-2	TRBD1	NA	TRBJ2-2	TGTGCCAGCAGCTTACTCCGGACAGGGTTGACCGGGGAGCTGTTTTTT	CASSLLRTGLTGELFF
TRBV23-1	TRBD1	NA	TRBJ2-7	TGCGCCAGCAGTCAAAAGACGGACAGGCCCCCCTACGAGCAGTACTTC	CASSQKTDRPPYEQYF
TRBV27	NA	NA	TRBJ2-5	TGTGCCAGCAGCCGTACGCTACTTAAAGAGACCCAGTACTTC	CASSRTLLKETQYF
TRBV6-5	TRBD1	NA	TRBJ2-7	TGTGCCAGCAGAACGGGACAGGGGTACGAGCAGTACTTC	CASRTGQGYEQYF
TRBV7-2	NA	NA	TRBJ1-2	TGTGCCAGCAGTACGCCGGGGGGGGGCCATAACTATGGCTACACCTTC	CASSTPGGGHNYGYTF
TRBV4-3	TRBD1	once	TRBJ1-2	TGCGCCAGCAGCCAAACGGGACAGGGGGCTGGCTACACCTTC	CASSQTGQGAGYTF
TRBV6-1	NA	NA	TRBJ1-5	TGTGCCAGCACGGAGGTAGGACTGGCCCAGCCCCAGCATTTT	CASTEVGLAQPQHF
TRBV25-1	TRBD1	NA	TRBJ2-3	TGTGCCAGCAGTCAACCCGGACAGGGGGCCCCAGATACGCAGTATTTT	CASSQPGQGAPDTQYF
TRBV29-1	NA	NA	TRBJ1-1	TGCAGCGTGGCCCGGGGGGGTATGAACACTGAAGCTTTCTTT	CSVARGGMNTEAFF
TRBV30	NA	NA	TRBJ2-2	TGTGCCTGGACTACTGAGGGTCGGGAGCTGTTTTTT	CAWTTEGRELFF
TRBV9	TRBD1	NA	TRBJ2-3	TGTGCCAGCAGCGCGGGACAGGGGGCCGCAGATACGCAGTATTTT	CASSAGQGAADTQYF
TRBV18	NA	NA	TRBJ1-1	TGTGCCAGCTCATCAGGGTTGGACACTGAAGCTTTCTTT	CASSSGLDTEAFF